In its sample, the clone carrying this TCR beta chain was seen a few times. CDR1 is SGDLS and CDR2 is YYNGEE in the germline V gene. V dropped 2 bases and J dropped 5 bases, with 11 bases sitting between them. The CDR3 contains 13 residues. As originally analysed: It was from reference gene primer amplification that nucleated cell counts were estimated. The protocol was immunoSEQ multiplex PCR, while the TCRdb copy is restricted to in-frame clones and leaves out a portion. V and J calls and clone size follow that table, whereas D and trimming were derived from the DNA. This sample has approximately 250,000 clones; about nine tenths occur once, and the top ten carry 2% to 2.5%. This entry is derived from a study of blood T cell repertoires in COVID-19. In the study overall: COVID-19 samples collected from the United States, Italy and Spain covered acute and convalescent phases. In each case, the material was cDNA or gDNA derived from T cells, B-cell-depleted T cells, or PBMCs.

The V call is TRBV9, the J call TRBJ2-7, with D perhaps matching TRBD1 (7 bases). The sequenced sample was peripheral blood. This receptor was taken from a man aged 25-45 years who had recovered from COVID-19. The CDR3: CASSVRGVDEQYF. CDR3 nucleotides: TGTGCCAGCAGCGTCAGGGGGGTCGACGAGCAGTACTTC. Full variable domain (outside the CDR3, taken from reference TRBV9 and TRBJ2-7): DSGVTQTPKHLITATGQRVTLRCSPRSGDLSVYWYQQSLDQGLQFLIQYYNGEERAKGNILERFSAQQFPDLHSELNLSSLELGDSALYFCASSVRGVDEQYFGPGTRLTVT.